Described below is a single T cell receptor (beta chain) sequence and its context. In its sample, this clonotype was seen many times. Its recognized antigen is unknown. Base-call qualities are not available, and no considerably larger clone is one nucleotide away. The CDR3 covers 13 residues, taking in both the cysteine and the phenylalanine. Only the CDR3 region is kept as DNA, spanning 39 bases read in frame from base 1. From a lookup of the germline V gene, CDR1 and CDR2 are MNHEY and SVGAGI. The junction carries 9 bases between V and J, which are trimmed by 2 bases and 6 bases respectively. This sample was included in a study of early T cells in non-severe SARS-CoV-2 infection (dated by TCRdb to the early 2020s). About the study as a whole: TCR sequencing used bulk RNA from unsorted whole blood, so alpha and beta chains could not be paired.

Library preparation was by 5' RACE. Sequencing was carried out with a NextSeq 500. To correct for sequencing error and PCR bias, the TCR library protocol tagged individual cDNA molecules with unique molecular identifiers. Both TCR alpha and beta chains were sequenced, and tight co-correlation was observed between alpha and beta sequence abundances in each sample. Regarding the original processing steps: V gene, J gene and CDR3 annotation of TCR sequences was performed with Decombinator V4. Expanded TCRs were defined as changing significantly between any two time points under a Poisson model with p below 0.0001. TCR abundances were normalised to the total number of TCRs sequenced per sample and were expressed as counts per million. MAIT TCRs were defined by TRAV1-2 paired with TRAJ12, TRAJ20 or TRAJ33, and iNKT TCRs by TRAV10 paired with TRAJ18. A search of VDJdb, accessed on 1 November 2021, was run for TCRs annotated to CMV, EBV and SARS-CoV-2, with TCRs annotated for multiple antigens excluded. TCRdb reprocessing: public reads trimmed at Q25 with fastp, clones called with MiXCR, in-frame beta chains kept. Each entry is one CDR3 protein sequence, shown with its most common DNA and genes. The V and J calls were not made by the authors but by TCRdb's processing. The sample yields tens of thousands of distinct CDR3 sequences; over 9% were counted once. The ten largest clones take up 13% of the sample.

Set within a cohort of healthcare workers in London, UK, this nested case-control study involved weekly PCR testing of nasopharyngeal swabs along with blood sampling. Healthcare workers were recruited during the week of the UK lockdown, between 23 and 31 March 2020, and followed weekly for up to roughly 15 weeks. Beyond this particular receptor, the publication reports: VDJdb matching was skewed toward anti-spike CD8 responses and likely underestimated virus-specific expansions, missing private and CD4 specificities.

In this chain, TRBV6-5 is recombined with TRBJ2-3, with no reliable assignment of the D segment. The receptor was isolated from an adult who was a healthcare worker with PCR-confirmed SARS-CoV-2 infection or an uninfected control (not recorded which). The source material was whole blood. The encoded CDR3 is CASSYVLGDTQYF. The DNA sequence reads TGTGCCAGCAGTTACGTCCTCGGGGATACGCAGTATTTT.